This note documents a single T cell receptor beta chain sequence. Its specificity is not known. The entry originates in a study of OX40 agonist ivuxolimab in advanced cancers. Study details: The dose of intravenous ivuxolimab that patients received every 2 weeks ranged from 0.01 to 10 mg/kg. Among those treated, three patients had partial responses, one with hepatocellular carcinoma and two with cutaneous melanoma.

Overall study findings and caveats: Among the lowest peripheral clonal expansion occurred in 0.1-3.0 mg/kg partial responders.

Generated by immunoSEQ multiplex PCR, the TCRdb table keeps only in-frame clones and is missing some. In the table there are 25,000 to 30,000 clones, almost 80% of which are singletons. The TCR was taken from an adult with an advanced solid tumor such as melanoma, head and neck, liver or kidney cancer. The specimen was CD4+ or CD8+ T cells sorted from blood, collected in a trial of the OX40 agonist ivuxolimab.

The CDR3 DNA reads as TGTGCCAGCAGCTCTAGGGGGAGGGGGGACACAGATACGCAGTATTTT. Protein: CASSSRGRGDTDTQYF. This chain joins TRBV11-3 and TRBJ2-3; weak D call: TRBD2 (7 bases). The V end was cut by 4 bases, the J end by 2 bases, with 16 bases between. There are 16 residues in the CDR3. Germline values: CDR1 SGHNT, CDR2 YENEEA.